A single T cell receptor (beta chain) is shown here with its context. This record belongs to a study of blood T cell repertoires in COVID-19. TCRdb keeps only in-frame clones here, not all; method: immunoSEQ multiplex PCR. This sample carries 310,000 or so clones, 87% of them seen once, and the ten largest clones take 8% to 9%. The recovered donors of Cohort 3 showed two negative PCRs, clearance, or symptom resolution. The material sequenced was PBMCs or T cells enriched from blood (not recorded which). This receptor was taken from a woman under 30 who had recovered from COVID-19.

CDR3 bases: TGTGCCAGCAGTTTATGGCAGGGGGCTTACACAGATACGCAGTATTTT. It is translated as CASSLWQGAYTDTQYF. The chain joins TRBV28 to TRBJ2-3, with 8 nucleotides matching TRBD1. Trimming cost V 0 bases and J 2 bases; bases outside gene matches: 4. CDR1 and CDR2 from the germline V gene are MDHEN and SYDVKM. This CDR3 spans 16 amino acids.